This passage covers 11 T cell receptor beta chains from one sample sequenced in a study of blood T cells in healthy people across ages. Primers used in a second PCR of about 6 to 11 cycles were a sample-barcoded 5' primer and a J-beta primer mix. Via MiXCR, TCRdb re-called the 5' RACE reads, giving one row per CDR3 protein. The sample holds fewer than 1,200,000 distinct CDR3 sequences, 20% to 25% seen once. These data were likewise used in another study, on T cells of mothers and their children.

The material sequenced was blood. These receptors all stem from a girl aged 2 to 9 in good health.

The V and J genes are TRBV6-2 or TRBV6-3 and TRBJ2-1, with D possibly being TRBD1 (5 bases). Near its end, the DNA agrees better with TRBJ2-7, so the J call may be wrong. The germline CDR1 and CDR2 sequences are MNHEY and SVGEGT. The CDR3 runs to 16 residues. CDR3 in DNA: TGTGCCAGCAGTACCGTCGACAGCCAAAACTCCTACGAGCAGTACTTC. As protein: CASSTVDSQNSYEQYF.

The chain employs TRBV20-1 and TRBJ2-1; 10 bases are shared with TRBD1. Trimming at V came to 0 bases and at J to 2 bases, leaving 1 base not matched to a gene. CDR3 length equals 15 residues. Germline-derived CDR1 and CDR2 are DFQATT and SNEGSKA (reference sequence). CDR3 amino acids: CSARDGQGAYNEQFF. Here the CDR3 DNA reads TGCAGTGCTAGAGATGGACAGGGGGCCTACAATGAGCAGTTCTTC.

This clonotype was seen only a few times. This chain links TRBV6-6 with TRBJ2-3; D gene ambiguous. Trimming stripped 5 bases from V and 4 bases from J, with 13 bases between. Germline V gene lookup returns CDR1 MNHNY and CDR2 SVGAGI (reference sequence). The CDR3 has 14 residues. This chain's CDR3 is CASSPVEAPDTQYF. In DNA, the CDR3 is TGTGCCAGCAGTCCGGTTGAGGCACCAGATACGCAGTATTTT.

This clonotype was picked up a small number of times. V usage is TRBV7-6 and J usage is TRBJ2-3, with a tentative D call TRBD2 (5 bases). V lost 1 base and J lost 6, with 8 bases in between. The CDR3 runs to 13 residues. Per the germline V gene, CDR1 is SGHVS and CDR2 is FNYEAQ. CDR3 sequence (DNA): TGTGCCAGCAGCTTAGGGACTCGGGATACGCAGTATTTT. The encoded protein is CASSLGTRDTQYF. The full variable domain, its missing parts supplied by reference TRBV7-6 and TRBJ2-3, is GAGVSQSPRYKVTKRGQDVALRCDPISGHVSLYWYRQALGQGPEFLTYFNYEAQQDKSGLPNDRFSAERPEGSISTLTIQRTEQRDSAMYRCASSLGTRDTQYFGPGTRLTVL.

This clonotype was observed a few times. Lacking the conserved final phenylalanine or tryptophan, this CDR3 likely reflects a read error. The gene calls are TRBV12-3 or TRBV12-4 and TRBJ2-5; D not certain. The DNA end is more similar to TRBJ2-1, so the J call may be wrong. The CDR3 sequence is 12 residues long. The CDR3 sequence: CASSLGMGEQFL. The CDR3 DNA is TGTGCCAGCAGTCTGGGGATGGGTGAGCAGTTCCTC.

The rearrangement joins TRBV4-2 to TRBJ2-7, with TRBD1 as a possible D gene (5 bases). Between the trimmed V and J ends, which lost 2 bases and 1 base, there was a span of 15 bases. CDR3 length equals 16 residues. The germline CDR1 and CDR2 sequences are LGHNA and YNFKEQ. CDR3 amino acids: CASSQLSAGSSYEQYF. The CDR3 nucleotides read TGTGCCAGCAGCCAATTGTCGGCAGGGTCTTCCTACGAGCAGTACTTC.

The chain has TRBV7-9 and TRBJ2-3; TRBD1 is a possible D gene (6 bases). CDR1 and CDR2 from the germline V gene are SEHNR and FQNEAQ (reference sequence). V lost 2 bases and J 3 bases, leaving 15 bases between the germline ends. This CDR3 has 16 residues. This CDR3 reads CASSLSFGQGTDTQYF. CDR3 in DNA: TGTGCCAGCAGCTTATCTTTCGGGCAGGGGACAGATACGCAGTATTTT.

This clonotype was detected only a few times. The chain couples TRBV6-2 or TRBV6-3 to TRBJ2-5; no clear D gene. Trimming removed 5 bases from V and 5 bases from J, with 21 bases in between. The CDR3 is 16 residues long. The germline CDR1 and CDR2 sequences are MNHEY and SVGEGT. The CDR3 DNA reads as TGTGCCAGCAGTATGCGCCGACAAAACGTCGCCGAGACCCAGTACTTC. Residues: CASSMRRQNVAETQYF.

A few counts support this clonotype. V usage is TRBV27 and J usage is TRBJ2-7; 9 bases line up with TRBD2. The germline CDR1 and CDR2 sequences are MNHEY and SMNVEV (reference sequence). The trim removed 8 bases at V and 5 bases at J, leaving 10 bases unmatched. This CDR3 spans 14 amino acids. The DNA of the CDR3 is TGTGCCAGCCGGACCGGTAGCGGGAGCGACGAGCAGTACTTC. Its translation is CASRTGSGSDEQYF.

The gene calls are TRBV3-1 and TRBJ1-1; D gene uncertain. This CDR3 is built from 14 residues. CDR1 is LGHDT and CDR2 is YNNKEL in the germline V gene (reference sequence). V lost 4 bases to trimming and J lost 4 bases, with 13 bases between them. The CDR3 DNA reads TGTGCCAGCAGCCCTCCGACCCCGGGCACTGAAGCTTTCTTT. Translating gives CASSPPTPGTEAFF.

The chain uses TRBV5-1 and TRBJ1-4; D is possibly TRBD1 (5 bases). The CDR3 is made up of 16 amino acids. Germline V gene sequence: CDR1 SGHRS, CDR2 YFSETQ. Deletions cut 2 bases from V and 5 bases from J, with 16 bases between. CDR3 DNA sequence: TGCGCCAGCAGCTTAGGGAGGGGCGCCGAGAATGAAAAACTGTTTTTT. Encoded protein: CASSLGRGAENEKLFF. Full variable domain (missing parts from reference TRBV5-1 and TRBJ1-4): KAGVTQTPRYLIKTRGQQVTLSCSPISGHRSVSWYQQTPGQGLQFLFEYFSETQRNKGNFPGRFSGRQFSNSRSEMNVSTLELGDSALYLCASSLGRGAENEKLFFGSGTQLSVL.